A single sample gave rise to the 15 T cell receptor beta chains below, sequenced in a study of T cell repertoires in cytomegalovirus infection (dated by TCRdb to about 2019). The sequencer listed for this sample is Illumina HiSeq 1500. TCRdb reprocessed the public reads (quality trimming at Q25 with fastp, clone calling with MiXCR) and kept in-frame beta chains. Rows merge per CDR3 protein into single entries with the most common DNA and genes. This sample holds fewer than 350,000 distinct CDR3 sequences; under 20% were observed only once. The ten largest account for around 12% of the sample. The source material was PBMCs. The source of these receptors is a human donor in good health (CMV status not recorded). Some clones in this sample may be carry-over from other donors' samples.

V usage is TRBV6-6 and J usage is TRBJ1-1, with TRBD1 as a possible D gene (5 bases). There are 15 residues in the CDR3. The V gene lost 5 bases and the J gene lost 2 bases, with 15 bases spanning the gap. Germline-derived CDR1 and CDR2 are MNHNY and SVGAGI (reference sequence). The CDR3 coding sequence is TGTGCCAGCAGTGAGGAGGCTGGGGGAAACACTGAAGCTTTCTTT. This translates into CASSEEAGGNTEAFF.

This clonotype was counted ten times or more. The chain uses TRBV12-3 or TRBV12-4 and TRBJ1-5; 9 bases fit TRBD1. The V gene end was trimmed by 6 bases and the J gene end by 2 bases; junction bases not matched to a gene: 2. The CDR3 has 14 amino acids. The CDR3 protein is CASRWTGGNQPQHF. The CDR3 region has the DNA TGTGCCAGCAGGTGGACAGGGGGCAATCAGCCCCAGCATTTT.

In nucleotides, the CDR3 is TGTGCGTGCAGCTTAGGGGGGGGAGTAGGTTACAATGAGCAGTTCTTC. It yields the protein CACSLGGGVGYNEQFF. The V and J genes are TRBV7-2 and TRBJ2-1, with TRBD2 as a possible D gene (7 bases). The germline CDR1 and CDR2 sequences are SGHTA and FQGNSA. The CDR3 totals 16 residues.

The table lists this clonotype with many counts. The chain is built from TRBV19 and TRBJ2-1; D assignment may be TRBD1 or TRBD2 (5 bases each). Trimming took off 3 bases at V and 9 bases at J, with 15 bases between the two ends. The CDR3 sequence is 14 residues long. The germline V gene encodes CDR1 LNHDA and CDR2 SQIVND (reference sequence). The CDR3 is CASSIPGSRGEQFF. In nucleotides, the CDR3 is TGTGCCAGTAGTATCCCAGGGTCCCGGGGTGAGCAGTTCTTC.

The CDR3 nucleotides are TGCAGCGTTTTTGGACAGGGATGGGTGGGCACAGATACGCAGTATTTT. Protein sequence: CSVFGQGWVGTDTQYF. This chain connects TRBV29-1 to TRBJ2-3, with 8 bases identical to TRBD1. The V and J ends lost 5 bases and 1 base, in that order; junction bases with no gene match: 11. The CDR3 consists of 16 residues. Germline CDR1 SQVTM, CDR2 ANQGSEA.

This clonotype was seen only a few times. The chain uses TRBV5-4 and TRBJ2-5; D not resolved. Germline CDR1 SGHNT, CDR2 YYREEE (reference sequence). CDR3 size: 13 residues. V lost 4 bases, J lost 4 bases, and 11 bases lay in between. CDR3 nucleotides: TGTGCCAGCAGCGCGGCGGCGAGAGAGACCCAGTACTTC. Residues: CASSAAARETQYF.

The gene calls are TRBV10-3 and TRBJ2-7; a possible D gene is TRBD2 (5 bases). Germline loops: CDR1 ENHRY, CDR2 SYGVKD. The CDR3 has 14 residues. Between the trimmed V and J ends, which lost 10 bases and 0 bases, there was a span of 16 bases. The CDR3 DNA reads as TGTGCCACCAGGTTCGCCGAGGGCTCCTACGAGCAGTACTTC. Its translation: CATRFAEGSYEQYF.

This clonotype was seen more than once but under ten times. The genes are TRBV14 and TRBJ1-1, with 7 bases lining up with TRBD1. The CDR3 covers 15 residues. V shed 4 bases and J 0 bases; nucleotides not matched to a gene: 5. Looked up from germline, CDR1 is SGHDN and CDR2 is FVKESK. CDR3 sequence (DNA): TGTGCCAGCAGCCTACACAGGGGCATGAACACTGAAGCTTTCTTT. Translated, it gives CASSLHRGMNTEAFF.

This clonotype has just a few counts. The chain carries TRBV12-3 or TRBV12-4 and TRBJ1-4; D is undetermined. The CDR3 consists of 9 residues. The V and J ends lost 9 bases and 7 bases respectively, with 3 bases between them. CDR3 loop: CARFEKLFF. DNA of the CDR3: TGTGCCAGGTTTGAAAAACTGTTTTTT.

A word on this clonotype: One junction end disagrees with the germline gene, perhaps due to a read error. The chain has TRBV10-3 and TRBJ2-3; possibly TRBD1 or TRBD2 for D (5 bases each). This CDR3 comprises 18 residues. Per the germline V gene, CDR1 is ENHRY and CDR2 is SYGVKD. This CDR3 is CAISPYHQGRKKTDKQYF. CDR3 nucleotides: TGTGCCATCAGTCCGTACCATCAGGGACGAAAAAAAACAGATAAGCAGTATTTT.

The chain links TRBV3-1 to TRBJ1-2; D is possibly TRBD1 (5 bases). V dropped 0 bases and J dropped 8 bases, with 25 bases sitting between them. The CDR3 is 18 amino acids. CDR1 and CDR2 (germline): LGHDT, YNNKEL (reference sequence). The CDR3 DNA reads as TGTGCCAGCAGCCAAGACGGCGATTTCGAAGGGGAATTGGGAGGCTACACCTTC. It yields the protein CASSQDGDFEGELGGYTF.

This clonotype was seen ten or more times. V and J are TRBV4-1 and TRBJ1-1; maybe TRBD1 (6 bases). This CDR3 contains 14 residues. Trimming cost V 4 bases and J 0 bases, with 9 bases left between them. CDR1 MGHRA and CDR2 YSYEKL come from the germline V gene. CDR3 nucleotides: TGCGCCAGCAGCCCAGGGGCGCTGAACACTGAAGCTTTCTTT. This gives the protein CASSPGALNTEAFF.

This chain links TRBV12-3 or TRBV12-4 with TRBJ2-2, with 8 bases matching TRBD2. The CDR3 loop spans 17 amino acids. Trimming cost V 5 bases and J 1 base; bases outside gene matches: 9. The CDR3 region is CASSRKAGEMNTGELFF. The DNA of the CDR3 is TGTGCCAGCAGTAGGAAAGCGGGGGAGATGAACACCGGGGAGCTGTTTTTT.

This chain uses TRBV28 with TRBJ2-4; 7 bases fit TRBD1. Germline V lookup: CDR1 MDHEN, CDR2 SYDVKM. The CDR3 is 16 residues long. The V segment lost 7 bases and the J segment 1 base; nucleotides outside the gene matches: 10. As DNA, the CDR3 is TGTGCCAGCACCGGGACAGCCCTAACGGCCAAAAACATTCAGTACTTC. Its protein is CASTGTALTAKNIQYF.

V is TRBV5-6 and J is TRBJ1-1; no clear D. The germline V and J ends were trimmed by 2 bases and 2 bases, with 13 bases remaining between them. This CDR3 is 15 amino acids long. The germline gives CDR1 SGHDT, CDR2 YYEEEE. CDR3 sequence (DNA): TGTGCCAGCAGCTTCGGTCCAGGCCAAAACACTGAAGCTTTCTTT. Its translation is CASSFGPGQNTEAFF.